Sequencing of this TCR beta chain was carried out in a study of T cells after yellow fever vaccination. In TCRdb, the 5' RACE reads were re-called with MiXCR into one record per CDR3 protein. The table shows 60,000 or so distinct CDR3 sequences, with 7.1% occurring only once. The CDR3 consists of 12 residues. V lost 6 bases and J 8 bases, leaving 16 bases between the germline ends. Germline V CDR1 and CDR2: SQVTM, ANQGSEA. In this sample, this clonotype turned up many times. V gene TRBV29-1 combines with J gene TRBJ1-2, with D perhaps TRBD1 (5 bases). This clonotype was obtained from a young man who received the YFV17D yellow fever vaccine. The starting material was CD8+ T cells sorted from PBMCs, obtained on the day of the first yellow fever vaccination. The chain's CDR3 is CSVTQGLGGYTF. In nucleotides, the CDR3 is TGCAGCGTGACCCAGGGTCTCGGCGGCTACACCTTC.